The source of this T cell receptor beta chain is a study of blood T cell repertoires in COVID-19. As originally analysed: Reference gene primer amplification in the assay estimated nucleated cell counts. Libraries were prepared by immunoSEQ multiplex PCR; TCRdb keeps only in-frame clonotypes and omits some of them. The D gene and trimming were derived from the DNA, and the V and J assignments and clone size from that table. This sample has some 70,000 clones, with more than 75% found just once. The CDR3 covers 12 residues. V gave up 0 bases and J gave up 7 bases, with 8 bases separating them. Germline V gives CDR1 SGHNT, CDR2 YYREEE (reference sequence).

The specimen sequenced was peripheral blood. The chain carries TRBV5-4 and TRBJ2-7; D might be TRBD2 (5 bases). The receptor comes from a human donor in a cohort sampled during active COVID-19. The CDR3 DNA reads as TGTGCCAGCAGCTTGGCGGGGTGGGAGCAGTACTTC. Amino acid sequence: CASSLAGWEQYF. The variable domain in full, completed from reference TRBV5-4 and TRBJ2-7, reads ETGVTQSPTHLIKTRGQQVTLRCSSQSGHNTVSWYQQALGQGPQFIFQYYREEENGRGNFPPRFSGLQFPNYSSELNVNALELDDSALYLCASSLAGWEQYFGPGTRLTVT.